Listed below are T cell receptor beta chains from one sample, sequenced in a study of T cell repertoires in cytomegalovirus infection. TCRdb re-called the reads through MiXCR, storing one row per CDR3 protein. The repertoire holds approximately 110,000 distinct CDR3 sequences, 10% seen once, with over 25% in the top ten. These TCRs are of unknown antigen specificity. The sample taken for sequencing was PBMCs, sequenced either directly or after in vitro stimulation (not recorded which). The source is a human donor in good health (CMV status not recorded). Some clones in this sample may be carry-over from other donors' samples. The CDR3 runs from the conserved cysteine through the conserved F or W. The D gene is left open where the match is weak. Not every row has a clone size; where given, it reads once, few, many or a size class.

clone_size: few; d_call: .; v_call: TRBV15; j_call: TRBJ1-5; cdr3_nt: TGTGCCACCAGCGGGGGAAATAGCAATCAGCCCCAGCATTTT; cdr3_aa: CATSGGNSNQPQHF
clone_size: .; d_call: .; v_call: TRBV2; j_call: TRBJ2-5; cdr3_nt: TGTGCCAGCAGTCGGTACAGACAAGAGACCCAGTACTTC; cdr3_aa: CASSRYRQETQYF
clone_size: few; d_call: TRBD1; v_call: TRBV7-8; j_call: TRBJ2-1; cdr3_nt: TGTGCCAGCAGCACCCGGGACAGTTACAATGAGCAGTTCTTC; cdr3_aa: CASSTRDSYNEQFF
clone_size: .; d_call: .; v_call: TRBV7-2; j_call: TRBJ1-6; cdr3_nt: TGTGCCAGCAGCCTTAGGACCTTAGGCGGATCACCCCTCCACTTT; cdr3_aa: CASSLRTLGGSPLHF
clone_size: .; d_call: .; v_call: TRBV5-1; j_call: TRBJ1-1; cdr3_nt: TGCGCCAGCAGCACGACACAGGGTGAAGCTTTCTTT; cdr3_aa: CASSTTQGEAFF
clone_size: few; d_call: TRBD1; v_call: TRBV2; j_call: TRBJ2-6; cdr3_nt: TGTGCCAGCAGTGAGGACAGGTCCGGGGCCAACGTCCTGACTTTC; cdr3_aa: CASSEDRSGANVLTF
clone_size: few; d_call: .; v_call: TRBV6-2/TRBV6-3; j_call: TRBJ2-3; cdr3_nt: TGTGCCAGCAGTCGGGACCCCACAGATACGCAGTATTTT; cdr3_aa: CASSRDPTDTQYF
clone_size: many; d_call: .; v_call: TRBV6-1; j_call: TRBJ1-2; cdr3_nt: TGTGCCAGCAGCCAAGCGGGGGGTCCCTATGGCTACACCTTC; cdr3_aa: CASSQAGGPYGYTF
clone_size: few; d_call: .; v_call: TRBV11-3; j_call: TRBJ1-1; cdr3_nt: TGTGCCAGCAGCTTAGATCCCGCTGGCGCTTTCTTT; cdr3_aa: CASSLDPAGAFF
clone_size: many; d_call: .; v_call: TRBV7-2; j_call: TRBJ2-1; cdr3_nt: TGTGCCAGCAGTAAGAACTTTGAGCAGTTCTTC; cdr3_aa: CASSKNFEQFF
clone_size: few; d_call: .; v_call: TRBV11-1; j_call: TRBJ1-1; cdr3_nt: TGTGCCAGCAGCTTAATCCTGGGAACTGAAGCTTTCTTT; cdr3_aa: CASSLILGTEAFF
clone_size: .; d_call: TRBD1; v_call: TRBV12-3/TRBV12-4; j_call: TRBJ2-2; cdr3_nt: TGTGCCAGCAATCCTACAGGGGCCGGGGAGCTGTTTTTT; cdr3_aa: CASNPTGAGELFF
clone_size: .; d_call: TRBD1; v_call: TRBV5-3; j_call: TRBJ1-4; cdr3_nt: TGTGCCAGCAGCTTGGCGGGACAGGGCCTTTCCAATGAAAAACTGTTTTTT; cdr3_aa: CASSLAGQGLSNEKLFF
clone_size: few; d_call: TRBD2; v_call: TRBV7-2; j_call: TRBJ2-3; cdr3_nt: TGTGCCAGCAGCTTAGTGTCGGGAGGCGGCCCAGATACGCAGTATTTT; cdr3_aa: CASSLVSGGGPDTQYF
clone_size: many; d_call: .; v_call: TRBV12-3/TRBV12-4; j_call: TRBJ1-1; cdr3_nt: TGTGCCAGCGTTTTGAAAGGGTACACTGAAGCTTTCTTT; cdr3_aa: CASVLKGYTEAFF
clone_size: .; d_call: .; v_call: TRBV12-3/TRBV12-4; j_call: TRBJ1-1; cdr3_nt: TGTGCCAGCAGTTTACTTGGGGGCACTGAAGCTTTCTTT; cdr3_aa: CASSLLGGTEAFF
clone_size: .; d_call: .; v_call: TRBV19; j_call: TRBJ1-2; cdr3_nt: TGTGCCAGTCGGATAGGGCATGACTACACCTTC; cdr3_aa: CASRIGHDYTF
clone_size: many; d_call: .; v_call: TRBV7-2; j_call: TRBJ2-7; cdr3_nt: TGTGCCAGCAGCAAAACCAACTCCTACGAGCAGTACTTC; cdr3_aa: CASSKTNSYEQYF
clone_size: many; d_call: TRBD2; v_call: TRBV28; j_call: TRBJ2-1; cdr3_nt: TGTGTAGCGGGAGGGCCTAATTACAATGAGCAGTTCTTC; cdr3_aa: CVAGGPNYNEQFF
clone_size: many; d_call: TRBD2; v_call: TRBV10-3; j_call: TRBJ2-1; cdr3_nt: TGTGCCATCAGTGAGCCTCCGGGACTAGCCGCGTACAATGAGCAGTTCTTC; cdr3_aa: CAISEPPGLAAYNEQFF
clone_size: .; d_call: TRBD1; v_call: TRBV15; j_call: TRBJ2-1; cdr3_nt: TGTGCCACCAGCAGAGCCCGGGACAGGGGTCGGAATGAGCAGTTCTTC; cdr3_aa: CATSRARDRGRNEQFF
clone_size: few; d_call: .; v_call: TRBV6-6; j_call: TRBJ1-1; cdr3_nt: TGTGCCAGCAGTTACTACCCGGACAGGAACACTGAAGCTTTCTTT; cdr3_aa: CASSYYPDRNTEAFF
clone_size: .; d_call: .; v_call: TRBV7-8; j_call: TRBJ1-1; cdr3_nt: TGTGCCAGCAGCTTAAGGCTGGCTGAAGCTTTCTTT; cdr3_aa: CASSLRLAEAFF